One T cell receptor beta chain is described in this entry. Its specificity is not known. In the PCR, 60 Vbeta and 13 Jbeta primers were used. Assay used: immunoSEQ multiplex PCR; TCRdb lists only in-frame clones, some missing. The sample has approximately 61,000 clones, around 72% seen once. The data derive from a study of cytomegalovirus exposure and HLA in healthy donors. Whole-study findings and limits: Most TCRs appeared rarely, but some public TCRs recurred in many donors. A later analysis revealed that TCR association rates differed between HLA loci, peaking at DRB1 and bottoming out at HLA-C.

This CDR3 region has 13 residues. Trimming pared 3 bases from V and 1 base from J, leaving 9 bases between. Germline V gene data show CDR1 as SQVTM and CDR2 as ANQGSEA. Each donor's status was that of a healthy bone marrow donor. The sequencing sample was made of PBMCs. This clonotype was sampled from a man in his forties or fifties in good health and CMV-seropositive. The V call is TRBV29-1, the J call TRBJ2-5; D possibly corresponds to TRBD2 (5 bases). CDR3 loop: CSVDRGIQETQYF. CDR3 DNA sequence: TGCAGCGTTGATAGAGGGATCCAAGAGACCCAGTACTTC.